This TCR beta chain was captured in a study of T cells in Graves' hyperthyroidism and ophthalmopathy. CDR1 and CDR2 (germline): SGHRS, YFSETQ. The V end lost 5 bases, the J end lost 5 bases, and 23 bases lay between the germline ends. The CDR3 has 17 amino acids. Amplification yielded TCR beta CDR3 regions, with RNA transcripts as the source. The HTBI primer set was used in a first-round RT-PCR of the TCR CDR3. TCRdb recomputed calls from the multiplex PCR reads with MiXCR, one row per CDR3 protein. This sample has more than 350,000 distinct CDR3 sequences, with 17% found just once. The chain joins TRBV5-1 to TRBJ2-1, with unresolved D. Material: blood. The receptor was derived from a woman aged 30 to 39 with Graves' hyperthyroidism that later progressed to Graves' ophthalmopathy. Here the CDR3 DNA reads TGCGCCAGCAGTCGCAACCTACCGGACCTCCTAGACAATGAGCAGTTCTTC. Residues: CASSRNLPDLLDNEQFF. Combining the CDR3 with reference TRBV5-1 and TRBJ2-1 gives the whole variable domain KAGVTQTPRYLIKTRGQQVTLSCSPISGHRSVSWYQQTPGQGLQFLFEYFSETQRNKGNFPGRFSGRQFSNSRSEMNVSTLELGDSALYLCASSRNLPDLLDNEQFFGPGTRLTVL.